This is a list of T cell receptor beta chains from one sample in a study of blood T cells in healthy people across ages. MiXCR was run by TCRdb on the 5' RACE reads, yielding one entry per CDR3 protein. In the table there are nearly 800,000 distinct CDR3 sequences, around 50% of which are singletons. Source material: blood. The receptor set was obtained from a man aged 40-49 years in good health. Each CDR3 is given with its conserved first and last residue. The order of the fields is clone size, D gene, J gene, V gene, CDR3 protein, CDR3 DNA. A D gene is named only where the DNA matches it firmly. Size values are once, few and many counts, or a class for expanded clones, and some rows have none.

clone size: -
D gene: TRBD2
J gene: TRBJ2-1
V gene: TRBV28
CDR3 protein: CASSPQRGAYNEQFF
CDR3 DNA: TGTGCCAGCAGTCCCCAGCGGGGGGCCTACAATGAGCAGTTCTTC

clone size: -
D gene: TRBD2
J gene: TRBJ2-7
V gene: TRBV29-1
CDR3 protein: CSASGTSGYEQYF
CDR3 DNA: TGCAGCGCCTCCGGGACTAGCGGCTACGAGCAGTACTTC

clone size: -
D gene: -
J gene: TRBJ1-1
V gene: TRBV4-3
CDR3 protein: CASSQERANTEAFF
CDR3 DNA: TGCGCCAGCAGCCAAGAACGGGCGAACACTGAAGCTTTCTTT

clone size: -
D gene: -
J gene: TRBJ2-7
V gene: TRBV25-1
CDR3 protein: CASSRSDSFVDEQYF
CDR3 DNA: TGTGCCAGCAGTCGATCTGATAGTTTTGTTGACGAGCAGTACTTC

clone size: -
D gene: -
J gene: TRBJ1-2
V gene: TRBV9
CDR3 protein: CASSVKGDVGHGYTF
CDR3 DNA: TGTGCCAGCAGCGTAAAGGGTGATGTTGGCCATGGCTACACCTTC

clone size: -
D gene: -
J gene: TRBJ1-6
V gene: TRBV27
CDR3 protein: CASSSGDLGGSPLHF
CDR3 DNA: TGTGCCAGCAGTTCGGGGGATCTAGGTGGCTCCCCCCTCCACTTT

clone size: -
D gene: TRBD1
J gene: TRBJ1-2
V gene: TRBV5-1
CDR3 protein: CASRGTGSFLNYGYTF
CDR3 DNA: TGCGCCAGCCGCGGGACAGGGTCTTTTTTAAACTATGGCTACACCTTC

clone size: -
D gene: -
J gene: TRBJ2-7
V gene: TRBV10-2
CDR3 protein: CATHGGLYEQYF
CDR3 DNA: TGCGCCACCCACGGGGGCCTTTACGAGCAGTACTTC

clone size: few
D gene: TRBD1
J gene: TRBJ1-5
V gene: TRBV20-1
CDR3 protein: CSARDRDSHQPQHF
CDR3 DNA: TGCAGTGCTAGAGATCGGGACAGCCATCAGCCCCAGCATTTT

clone size: -
D gene: TRBD1
J gene: TRBJ2-7
V gene: TRBV12-3/TRBV12-4
CDR3 protein: CASSFPARGLSYNEQYF
CDR3 DNA: TGTGCCAGCAGTTTCCCCGCCAGGGGGTTATCGTACAATGAGCAGTACTTC

clone size: -
D gene: -
J gene: TRBJ1-2
V gene: TRBV29-1
CDR3 protein: CSVSTTPNYGYTF
CDR3 DNA: TGCAGCGTCTCCACGACTCCTAACTATGGCTACACCTTC

clone size: -
D gene: TRBD2
J gene: TRBJ2-1
V gene: TRBV5-1
CDR3 protein: CASSLGGAGGPYNEQFF
CDR3 DNA: TGCGCCAGCAGCTTGGGTGGAGCGGGAGGGCCGTACAATGAGCAGTTCTTC

clone size: -
D gene: -
J gene: TRBJ1-5
V gene: TRBV7-2
CDR3 protein: CASSLISPYSNQPQHF
CDR3 DNA: TGTGCCAGCAGCTTAATTTCCCCTTATAGCAATCAGCCCCAGCATTTT

clone size: few
D gene: -
J gene: TRBJ1-2
V gene: TRBV3-1
CDR3 protein: CASSQDRWQQPNYGYTF
CDR3 DNA: TGTGCCAGCAGCCAAGATCGCTGGCAGCAGCCCAACTATGGCTACACCTTC

clone size: -
D gene: -
J gene: TRBJ2-5
V gene: TRBV20-1
CDR3 protein: CSAEGVGSPETQYF
CDR3 DNA: TGCAGTGCCGAAGGGGTAGGGAGCCCAGAGACCCAGTACTTC

clone size: few
D gene: -
J gene: TRBJ1-2
V gene: TRBV9
CDR3 protein: CASSVGQAQSNYGYTF
CDR3 DNA: TGTGCCAGCAGCGTAGGGCAGGCGCAGAGTAACTATGGCTACACCTTC

clone size: -
D gene: TRBD2
J gene: TRBJ2-1
V gene: TRBV10-3
CDR3 protein: CASRRGGLYNEQFF
CDR3 DNA: TGTGCCTCCCGCCGTGGGGGACTATACAATGAGCAGTTCTTC

clone size: once
D gene: TRBD1
J gene: TRBJ2-1
V gene: TRBV6-1
CDR3 protein: CASRGLQGSGEQFF
CDR3 DNA: TGTGCCAGCAGGGGGCTACAGGGGAGTGGTGAGCAGTTCTTC

clone size: -
D gene: TRBD1
J gene: TRBJ1-2
V gene: TRBV20-1
CDR3 protein: CSARDLDRVHGYTF
CDR3 DNA: TGCAGTGCTAGAGATCTGGACAGGGTACATGGCTACACCTTC

clone size: -
D gene: TRBD1
J gene: TRBJ2-7
V gene: TRBV9
CDR3 protein: CASSVSDRGSNSYEQYF
CDR3 DNA: TGTGCCAGCAGCGTATCAGACAGGGGATCGAACTCCTACGAGCAGTACTTC

clone size: -
D gene: -
J gene: TRBJ2-5
V gene: TRBV7-2
CDR3 protein: CAGSLGETQYF
CDR3 DNA: TGTGCCGGCAGCTTAGGCGAGACCCAGTACTTC

clone size: -
D gene: TRBD2
J gene: TRBJ2-1
V gene: TRBV10-3
CDR3 protein: CAITDAGGQFF
CDR3 DNA: TGTGCCATCACTGACGCGGGGGGGCAGTTCTTC

clone size: -
D gene: -
J gene: TRBJ1-1
V gene: TRBV7-2
CDR3 protein: CASSPRIGNTEAFF
CDR3 DNA: TGTGCCAGCAGCCCCCGGATTGGGAACACTGAAGCTTTCTTT

clone size: few
D gene: -
J gene: TRBJ2-1
V gene: TRBV29-1
CDR3 protein: CSVDEPSSYNEQFF
CDR3 DNA: TGCAGCGTTGACGAGCCGAGCTCCTACAATGAGCAGTTCTTC

clone size: few
D gene: -
J gene: TRBJ2-3
V gene: TRBV15
CDR3 protein: CATSRDGSGSTDTQYF
CDR3 DNA: TGTGCCACCAGCAGAGATGGGAGCGGGAGCACAGATACGCAGTATTTT

clone size: -
D gene: -
J gene: TRBJ1-2
V gene: TRBV28
CDR3 protein: CASGQETYGYTF
CDR3 DNA: TGTGCCAGCGGGCAGGAAACCTATGGCTACACCTTC

clone size: many
D gene: -
J gene: TRBJ2-7
V gene: TRBV7-2
CDR3 protein: CASSLDTRINEQYF
CDR3 DNA: TGTGCCAGCAGCTTGGACACGCGGATAAACGAGCAGTACTTC

clone size: -
D gene: -
J gene: TRBJ2-7
V gene: TRBV7-2
CDR3 protein: CASSPAVSQVYNEQYF
CDR3 DNA: TGTGCCAGCAGCCCAGCTGTCTCTCAGGTATACAATGAGCAGTACTTC

clone size: -
D gene: -
J gene: TRBJ2-1
V gene: TRBV29-1
CDR3 protein: CSVVERLSYNEQFF
CDR3 DNA: TGCAGCGTCGTAGAGCGGCTGTCCTACAATGAGCAGTTCTTC

clone size: few
D gene: -
J gene: TRBJ1-1
V gene: TRBV18
CDR3 protein: CASSPGTATIEAFF
CDR3 DNA: TGTGCCAGCTCCCCAGGGACGGCGACCATTGAAGCTTTCTTT

clone size: -
D gene: -
J gene: TRBJ2-5
V gene: TRBV3-1
CDR3 protein: CASSQEGFAGADQETQYF
CDR3 DNA: TGTGCCAGCAGCCAAGAAGGCTTCGCGGGGGCTGACCAAGAGACCCAGTACTTC

clone size: -
D gene: -
J gene: TRBJ2-5
V gene: TRBV20-1
CDR3 protein: CSAAAVAEETQYF
CDR3 DNA: TGCAGTGCCGCGGCAGTAGCCGAAGAGACCCAGTACTTC

clone size: -
D gene: -
J gene: TRBJ2-1
V gene: TRBV13
CDR3 protein: CASSLLNTEQFF
CDR3 DNA: TGTGCCAGCAGCTTATTAAACACTGAGCAGTTCTTC

clone size: few
D gene: -
J gene: TRBJ2-7
V gene: TRBV7-9
CDR3 protein: CASSILHNEQYF
CDR3 DNA: TGTGCCAGCAGCATACTCCACAACGAGCAGTACTTC

clone size: few
D gene: -
J gene: TRBJ2-7
V gene: TRBV27
CDR3 protein: CASSPTVSYEQYF
CDR3 DNA: TGTGCCAGCAGTCCAACGGTTTCCTACGAGCAGTACTTC

clone size: -
D gene: -
J gene: TRBJ1-4
V gene: TRBV6-5
CDR3 protein: CASSPWGSTNEKLFF
CDR3 DNA: TGTGCCAGCAGTCCTTGGGGATCAACTAATGAAAAACTGTTTTTT

clone size: -
D gene: TRBD2
J gene: TRBJ2-3
V gene: TRBV3-1
CDR3 protein: CASSQGVASGSTDTQYF
CDR3 DNA: TGTGCCAGCAGCCAAGGAGTGGCTAGCGGGAGCACAGATACGCAGTATTTT

clone size: -
D gene: TRBD1
J gene: TRBJ1-2
V gene: TRBV13
CDR3 protein: CASSSTGQANYGYTF
CDR3 DNA: TGTGCCAGCAGCTCCACGGGACAGGCTAACTATGGCTACACCTTC

clone size: -
D gene: -
J gene: TRBJ1-1
V gene: TRBV12-3/TRBV12-4
CDR3 protein: CASRPGTINTEAFF
CDR3 DNA: TGTGCCAGCAGGCCCGGGACAATCAACACTGAAGCTTTCTTT

clone size: -
D gene: TRBD1
J gene: TRBJ2-7
V gene: TRBV12-3/TRBV12-4
CDR3 protein: CASSPGQGPYNEQYF
CDR3 DNA: TGTGCCAGCAGCCCGGGACAGGGGCCCTACAATGAGCAGTACTTC

clone size: -
D gene: -
J gene: TRBJ2-5
V gene: TRBV4-2
CDR3 protein: CASSQENIQETQYF
CDR3 DNA: TGTGCCAGCAGCCAAGAAAACATCCAAGAGACCCAGTACTTC

clone size: -
D gene: TRBD2
J gene: TRBJ2-3
V gene: TRBV7-9
CDR3 protein: CASSLGSLAGARTDTQYF
CDR3 DNA: TGTGCCAGCAGCTTAGGCTCCCTAGCGGGGGCCCGCACAGATACGCAGTATTTT

clone size: -
D gene: -
J gene: TRBJ2-7
V gene: TRBV5-5
CDR3 protein: CASSLAQGVGYEQYF
CDR3 DNA: TGTGCCAGCAGCTTGGCCCAGGGTGTTGGCTACGAGCAGTACTTC

clone size: -
D gene: TRBD2
J gene: TRBJ2-3
V gene: TRBV5-1
CDR3 protein: CASSLGVAGGIKDTQYF
CDR3 DNA: TGCGCCAGCAGCTTGGGAGTAGCGGGAGGAATCAAAGATACGCAGTATTTT

clone size: -
D gene: -
J gene: TRBJ2-2
V gene: TRBV7-3
CDR3 protein: CASSLAQTFNTGELFF
CDR3 DNA: TGTGCCAGCAGCTTGGCACAAACGTTTAACACCGGGGAGCTGTTTTTT

clone size: few
D gene: -
J gene: TRBJ2-7
V gene: TRBV7-2
CDR3 protein: CASSRISNEQYF
CDR3 DNA: TGTGCCAGCAGCCGAATTTCAAACGAGCAGTACTTC

clone size: -
D gene: -
J gene: TRBJ1-2
V gene: TRBV12-3/TRBV12-4
CDR3 protein: CASSHPGNYGYTF
CDR3 DNA: TGTGCCAGCAGTCATCCGGGGAACTATGGCTACACCTTC

clone size: -
D gene: -
J gene: TRBJ1-1
V gene: TRBV2
CDR3 protein: CASNEVTAEAFF
CDR3 DNA: TGTGCCAGCAACGAGGTAACCGCTGAAGCTTTCTTT

clone size: few
D gene: TRBD2
J gene: TRBJ2-1
V gene: TRBV7-8
CDR3 protein: CASSRGLAGVNEQFF
CDR3 DNA: TGTGCCAGCAGCCGGGGACTAGCGGGAGTAAATGAGCAGTTCTTC

clone size: few
D gene: -
J gene: TRBJ2-5
V gene: TRBV6-5
CDR3 protein: CASSYSIGGQETQYF
CDR3 DNA: TGTGCCAGCAGTTACTCGATTGGGGGTCAAGAGACCCAGTACTTC

clone size: once
D gene: TRBD1
J gene: TRBJ2-7
V gene: TRBV5-6
CDR3 protein: CASSLAGQGYNEQYF
CDR3 DNA: TGTGCCAGCAGCTTGGCAGGACAGGGGTACAATGAGCAGTACTTC

clone size: -
D gene: TRBD2
J gene: TRBJ2-7
V gene: TRBV28
CDR3 protein: CASSFTGGPYEQYF
CDR3 DNA: TGTGCCAGCAGTTTTACGGGAGGGCCGTACGAGCAGTACTTC

clone size: -
D gene: -
J gene: TRBJ2-1
V gene: TRBV11-3
CDR3 protein: CASSFVPRPWGTDEQFF
CDR3 DNA: TGTGCCAGCAGCTTCGTCCCTCGGCCGTGGGGGACCGATGAGCAGTTCTTC

clone size: -
D gene: -
J gene: TRBJ2-6
V gene: TRBV7-2
CDR3 protein: CASSFGPPGGANVLTF
CDR3 DNA: TGTGCCAGCAGCTTTGGGCCGCCTGGTGGGGCCAACGTCCTGACTTTC

clone size: -
D gene: TRBD1
J gene: TRBJ1-2
V gene: TRBV19
CDR3 protein: CASSTPGQAMWGYTF
CDR3 DNA: TGTGCCAGTAGTACGCCGGGACAGGCTATGTGGGGCTACACCTTC